The sequence of this T cell receptor (beta chain) was determined in a study of regulatory T cells in long-lasting Graves disease (dated by TCRdb to about 2021). Context from the whole study: Patients with newly diagnosed Graves' disease had been on antithyroid drugs for under 3 months. This study used TCR sequencing and RNA sequencing of peripheral blood to compare persistent Graves' disease patients against newly diagnosed Graves' disease patients. The study was conducted in China and was registered as a clinical trial. A total of 35 or so samples underwent TCR sequencing: about 13 from persistent and about 20 from newly diagnosed Graves' disease patients. Overall study outcomes, separate from this receptor: Sequencing and analysis were limited to the TCR beta chain. TRBV28, TRBJ1-2 and TRBJ2-5 were preferentially used in persistent disease, while TRBV20-1 and TRBJ2-1 were favored in newly diagnosed disease. Because the primary lesion, thyroid tissue, could not be accessed, the study looked at peripheral blood alone. As a limitation, the authors acknowledged that the small sample size may reduce accuracy. Patients with persistent disease shared more public clonotypes (about 2,700) than newly diagnosed patients did (approximately 1,000). Compared with newly diagnosed patients, patients with persistent Graves' disease had lower TCR Shannon entropy and fewer highly expanded clones, which suggests clonal expansion.

This clonotype has at least ten counts. This clone's antigen is unknown. Base-call qualities are not available, and no considerably larger clone is one nucleotide away. The meaning of the sample's time point label: newly diagnosed GD, antithyroid drugs for less than 3 months. For both TCR sequencing and RNA sequencing, RNA was extracted from PBMCs using TRIzol. Graves' disease was diagnosed according to American Thyroid Association guidelines. The patients came from an endocrinology department in Xi'an, China. Each patient gave about 10 milliliters of peripheral blood, collected in an EDTA anticoagulant tube. Ficoll Paque Plus density gradient separation was used to isolate PBMCs, and no further T cell sorting was performed. An Agilent 2100 Bioanalyzer and agarose gel were used to check RNA quality, and a NanoDrop 2000 was used to measure RNA concentration. The V end loses 5 bases and the J end loses 2 bases, and a stretch of 10 bases separates them. Sequences SGHAT (CDR1) and FQNNGV (CDR2) are obtained from the germline V gene. The cysteine opens and the phenylalanine closes a CDR3 of 13 amino acids. The DNA shown is the 39-base CDR3, in frame from base 1.

The library was produced with multiplex PCR. TCRdb lists the instrument as Illumina HiSeq 4000. To build TCR beta libraries, CDR3 regions were amplified by Arm-PCR using iRepertoire HTBI primers. PCR products were gel purified before sequencing. Per the original workflow: Gene usage analysis of CDR3 amino acid clonotypes used the roughly 60 TRBV and 12 to 15 TRBJ segments found across samples. Filtered high-quality paired reads were merged into contigs using COPE and FqMerger. BLAST was used to align contigs to IMGT TRBV, TRBD and TRBJ reference genes, with CDR3 defined following IMGT. Any clonotype with a frequency above 0.1% was classified as a highly expanded clone. Shannon entropy served as the measure of repertoire diversity, while the Gini coefficient captured V-J evenness. Clonotypes shared by more than one individual were considered public. TCRdb applied fastp at Q25 and MiXCR to the public reads, then kept only in-frame beta chains. Identical CDR3 protein sequences are pooled into one entry, listed with their most common genes and DNA. TCRdb, rather than the study authors, made the V and J calls. The sample table lists approximately 470,000 distinct CDR3 sequences, 15% to 20% of them with a count of one. The top ten clonotypes cover 12% of the sample.

This same sample was also part of a study on T cells in Graves' hyperthyroidism and ophthalmopathy. Per that second paper: Stable Graves' hyperthyroidism was defined as the absence of progression to ophthalmopathy over 18 months of follow-up. The hyperthyroidism patients were between 18 and 65 years old and newly diagnosed, with a disease duration of less than 2 months. The study excluded patients with uncontrolled infections, other autoimmune diseases, pregnancy or lactation. Clinical symptoms, serum thyroxine and TRAb, thyroid ultrasound, and orbital computed tomography formed the basis for the diagnoses. The TCR CDR3 was subjected to a first round of RT-PCR using the HTBI primer set and the Qiagen OneStep RT-PCR kit. Most expanded thyroid clonotypes (frequency above 0.001) were also detected in blood, suggesting blood repertoires may reflect thyroid immune responses. A model built on a 13 V-J signature distinguished ophthalmopathy from stable hyperthyroidism, reaching 87.88% sensitivity and 81.08% specificity in cross-validation and 80%/75% in testing. During validation, the model predicted progression to ophthalmopathy a median of about 5.9 months ahead of onset, with more than 55% sensitivity and roughly 75% specificity. To identify TCR V-J signatures that set the groups apart, the researchers used a discovery cohort of 90 to 100 patients, made up of 40 to 45 with Graves' ophthalmopathy and around 58 with stable Graves' hyperthyroidism. Prospective prediction of ophthalmopathy was tested in an independent validation cohort of fewer than 20 hyperthyroidism patients and 15 to 17 patients who later progressed to ophthalmopathy. The approximately 100 discovery patients were randomly split 7:3 into training and test sets. In more than 5 Graves' hyperthyroidism patients, the study also compared T-cell repertoires from thyroid tissue with T-cell repertoires from blood. After blood sampling, hyperthyroidism patients were treated with methimazole at a starting dose of 30 mg daily, and ophthalmopathy patients were treated with high-dose intravenous methylprednisolone. A second multiplex PCR round built the libraries, followed by size selection and purification. The libraries were sequenced on an Illumina HiSeq2000 using paired-end 100 bp reads. SOAPnuke was used to process the raw data, throwing out any read that contained adapters or uncalled bases, had a mean Phred below 15, or lacked an exact constant-primer or identifier match. High-quality paired reads were merged using COPE v1.2.5, and each unique nucleotide sequence was defined as a clonotype. MiTCR v1.1 was used to align the clonotypes against IMGT TRBV, TRBD and TRBJ reference segments. The analysis was restricted to V-J combinations with a frequency above 0.0001, which together covered over 99% of the repertoires. A TCS score was defined as the ratio of F50 (clonal expansion) to E x V (chaos), with BLOSUM62-based TCRdist applied between CDR3 peptides within each V-J. Welch's t-statistics and random forest reduced around 510 V-J features to roughly 13, which were used in a naive Bayes classifier (R e1071). No statistical method was used to fix the sample size in advance, and group allocation was not hidden from the investigators. TCR Vbeta CDR3 sequencing of approximately 140 peripheral blood samples (43 ophthalmopathy, 75 hyperthyroidism and roughly 17 progressor patients) is reported in the paper.

This TCR derives from a man aged 40-49 years with Graves disease. Donor details come from another sample of the same person, matched by shared clones. Recombination connected TRBV11-2 to TRBJ2-7; possibly the D gene is TRBD2, per 5 matching bases. The sample was peripheral blood mononuclear cells (PBMCs), taken at new diagnosis, from a patient treated with antithyroid drugs. CDR3 sequence: CASSRAAAYEQYF. Read as DNA, the sequence is TGTGCCAGCAGCCGAGCGGCGGCCTACGAGCAGTACTTC.